This T cell receptor (beta chain) stems from a study of blood T cell repertoires in COVID-19. Living in about two dozen US areas, the participants were between roughly 18 and 95 years of age. Each recovered donor of Cohort 3 presented with two negative PCRs, clearance, or symptom resolution. Sequenced by immunoSEQ multiplex PCR; TCRdb stores in-frame clones only, minus some. The sample gives roughly 200,000 clones, 88% of which show up once; roughly 2.8% is in the top ten. The specimen sequenced was PBMCs or T cells enriched from blood (not recorded which). The sequence derives from a woman aged 30 to 39 who had recovered from COVID-19.

This CDR3 is CASSLDSGGYYGYTF. CDR3 coding DNA: TGTGCCAGCAGCTTGGACAGTGGCGGATACTATGGCTACACCTTC. The V gene is TRBV7-3, the J gene TRBJ1-2, with D possibly TRBD1 on 6 matching bases. CDR1 SGHTA and CDR2 FQGTGA come from the germline V gene. There are 15 residues in the CDR3. The V end lost 3 bases, the J end lost 3 bases, and 14 bases lay between the germline ends.